The 11 T cell receptor beta chains presented below share a single source sample, sequenced in a study of cytomegalovirus exposure and HLA in healthy donors. TCRdb keeps only in-frame clones here, not all; method: immunoSEQ multiplex PCR. This table holds some 72,000 clones, about 95% found once. The sample was PBMCs. Receptors originate from a man younger than 30 in good health and CMV-seropositive.

This chain uses TRBV19 with TRBJ1-2, with D maybe TRBD1 (6 bases). The CDR3 runs to 15 residues. From germline, CDR1 is LNHDA and CDR2 SQIVND (reference sequence). The ends were cut back, 6 bases at V and 5 bases at J, with 19 bases in the middle. The CDR3 DNA reads as TGTGCCAGTAGGATCCGGGGGGGCGCATATTATGGCTACACCTTC. Protein product: CASRIRGGAYYGYTF.

The rearrangement joins TRBV6-6 to TRBJ1-3, with no clear D. CDR1 and CDR2 from the germline V gene are MNHNY and SVGAGI (reference sequence). CDR3 length: 11 residues. V was clipped by 3 bases and J by 7 bases, with 4 bases between them. The CDR3 spells CASSYSNTIYF. The CDR3 DNA reads TGTGCCAGCAGTTATTCGAACACCATATATTTT.

This clone was picked up one time. The genes are TRBV27 and TRBJ2-7; the D gene is possibly TRBD2 (5 bases). The CDR3 has 11 residues. Germline V gene data show CDR1 as MNHEY and CDR2 as SMNVEV (reference sequence). Trimming cost V 10 bases and J 4 bases, with 11 bases left between them. CDR3 protein: CATTGVYEQYF. The CDR3 DNA reads as TGTGCCACCACCGGGGTATACGAGCAGTACTTC.

The chain has TRBV6-1 and TRBJ2-3, with 7 bases matching TRBD2. Germline trimming cut 7 bases from V and 0 bases from J; bases unmatched to any gene: 4. The CDR3 has 14 amino acids. Per the germline V gene, CDR1 is MNHNS and CDR2 is SASEGT. The CDR3 loop reads CASTGGTSTDTQYF. The CDR3 nucleotides read TGTGCCAGCACGGGAGGAACGAGCACAGATACGCAGTATTTT.

The chain carries TRBV7-3 and TRBJ2-2; 8 bases line up with TRBD2. The CDR3 loop spans 16 amino acids. CDR1 SGHTA and CDR2 FQGTGA come from the germline V gene. The V segment lost 3 bases and the J segment 1 base; nucleotides outside the gene matches: 4. CDR3 sequence reads: CASSLTSGGNTGELFF. CDR3 coding DNA: TGTGCCAGCAGCTTGACGAGCGGGGGGAACACCGGGGAGCTGTTTTTT.

This chain links TRBV30 with TRBJ2-7; D remains ambiguous. This CDR3 has 12 residues. V was cut by 0 bases and J by 4 bases, with 7 bases left in between. Germline CDR1 is GTSNPN and CDR2 is SVGIG (reference sequence). CDR3 bases: TGTGCCTGGAGTGTCAGGCAGTACGAGCAGTACTTC. Protein: CAWSVRQYEQYF. Looking up the rest from reference TRBV30 and TRBJ2-7 gives the full variable domain: SQTIHQWPATLVQPVGSPLSLECTVEGTSNPNLYWYRQAAGRGLQLLFYSVGIGQISSEVPQNLSASRPQDRQFILSSKKLLLSDSGFYLCAWSVRQYEQYFGPGTRLTVT.

The rearrangement links TRBV19 to TRBJ1-2; 9 bases are shared with TRBD1. The germline gives CDR1 LNHDA, CDR2 SQIVND (reference sequence). V trimming: 3 bases; J trimming: 2 bases; junction bases outside the gene matches: 7. The CDR3 covers 16 residues. This CDR3 is CASSIGTGRANYGYTF. The CDR3 DNA reads as TGTGCCAGTAGTATCGGGACAGGGCGGGCCAACTATGGCTACACCTTC.

V and J are TRBV15 and TRBJ2-1; 8 bases map to TRBD1. CDR3 length: 15 amino acids. Germline CDR1 LNHNV, CDR2 YYDKDF (reference sequence). The J segment lost 5 bases and the V segment lost 2 bases, leaving 5 bases of the junction unmatched. CDR3 bases: TGTGCCACCAGCAGACCCGGGACAGGCGACAATGAGCAGTTCTTC. It encodes CATSRPGTGDNEQFF.

The chain links TRBV19 to TRBJ1-4; 10 bases line up with TRBD1. Looked up from germline, CDR1 is LNHDA and CDR2 is SQIVND (reference sequence). This CDR3 contains 15 residues. V shed 5 bases and J 8 bases; nucleotides not matched to a gene: 8. The CDR3 is CASSSVGTGVEKLFF. CDR3 DNA sequence: TGTGCCAGTAGTTCCGTTGGGACAGGGGTCGAAAAACTGTTTTTT. Based on the CDR3 plus reference TRBV19 and TRBJ1-4, the full variable domain is DGGITQSPKYLFRKEGQNVTLSCEQNLNHDAMYWYRQDPGQGLRLIYYSQIVNDFQKGDIAEGYSVSREKKESFPLTVTSAQKNPTAFYLCASSSVGTGVEKLFFGSGTQLSVL.

This chain uses TRBV6-4 with TRBJ2-2; D gene ambiguous. Per the germline V gene, CDR1 is MRHNA and CDR2 is SNTAGT. The CDR3 loop spans 14 amino acids. The V end was cut by 2 bases, the J end by 4 bases, with 8 bases between. The DNA of the CDR3 is TGTGCCAGCAGTGACGCGTCGGTCACCGGGGAGCTGTTTTTT. The encoded protein is CASSDASVTGELFF.

This chain uses TRBV6-1 with TRBJ2-1; weak D call: TRBD2 (5 bases). V lost 0 bases and J 6 bases, leaving 12 bases between the germline ends. The CDR3 is 15 residues long. Germline V gene lookup returns CDR1 MNHNS and CDR2 SASEGT. The CDR3 region has the DNA TGTGCCAGCAGTGAAGCGCTCCGGGGTTTCAATGAGCAGTTCTTC. Its protein product is CASSEALRGFNEQFF.